In its sample, the clone carrying this T cell receptor beta chain was seen once. Its antigen is as yet unknown. The data stem from a study of response to subunit inactivated influenza vaccine. Study-wide results and caveats: Authors suggested that a seasonal influenza vaccination recruits few new T cells each time.

MiXCR, run by TCRdb on the RT-PCR reads, gives a single entry per CDR3 protein. In the table there are about 310,000 distinct CDR3 sequences, about 20% of which are singletons. V lost 5 bases and J lost 2, with 15 bases in between. Germline loops: CDR1 SGHRS, CDR2 YFSETQ. The CDR3 consists of 15 residues. The chain recombines TRBV5-1 with TRBJ2-3; weak D call: TRBD2 (6 bases). The source of this sequence is a man between 50 and 70 years old who received an inactivated influenza vaccine. The sequenced sample was PBMCs from blood, obtained less than 22 months after vaccination. CDR3 nucleotide sequence: TGCGCCAGCAGTCGGAGGGTAGCTGACACAGATACGCAGTATTTT. This translates into CASSRRVADTDTQYF.